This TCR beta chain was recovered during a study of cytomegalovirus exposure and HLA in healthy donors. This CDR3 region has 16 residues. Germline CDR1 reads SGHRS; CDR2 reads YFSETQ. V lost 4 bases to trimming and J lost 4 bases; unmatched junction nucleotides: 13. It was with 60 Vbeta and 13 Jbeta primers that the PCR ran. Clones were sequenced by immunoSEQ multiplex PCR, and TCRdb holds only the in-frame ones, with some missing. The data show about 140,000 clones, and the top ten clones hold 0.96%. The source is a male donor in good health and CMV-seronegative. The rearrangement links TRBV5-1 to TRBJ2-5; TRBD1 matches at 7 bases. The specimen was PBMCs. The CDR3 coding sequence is TGCGCCAGCAGCGGAGATCGACAGGGTTTGGTAGAGACCCAGTACTTC. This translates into CASSGDRQGLVETQYF. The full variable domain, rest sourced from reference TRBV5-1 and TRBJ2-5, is KAGVTQTPRYLIKTRGQQVTLSCSPISGHRSVSWYQQTPGQGLQFLFEYFSETQRNKGNFPGRFSGRQFSNSRSEMNVSTLELGDSALYLCASSGDRQGLVETQYFGPGTRLLVL.